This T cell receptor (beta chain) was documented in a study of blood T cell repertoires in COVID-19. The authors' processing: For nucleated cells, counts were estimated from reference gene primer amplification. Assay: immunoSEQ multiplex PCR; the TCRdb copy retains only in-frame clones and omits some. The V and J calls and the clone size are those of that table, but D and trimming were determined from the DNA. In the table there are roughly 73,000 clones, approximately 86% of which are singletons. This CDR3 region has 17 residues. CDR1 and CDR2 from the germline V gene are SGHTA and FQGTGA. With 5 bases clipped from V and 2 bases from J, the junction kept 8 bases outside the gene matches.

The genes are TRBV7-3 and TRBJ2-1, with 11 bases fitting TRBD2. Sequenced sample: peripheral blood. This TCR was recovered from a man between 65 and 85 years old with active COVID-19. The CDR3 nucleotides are TGTGCCAGCAGCCCCCAATTAGCGGGAGGGCCCTACAATGAGCAGTTCTTC. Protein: CASSPQLAGGPYNEQFF.